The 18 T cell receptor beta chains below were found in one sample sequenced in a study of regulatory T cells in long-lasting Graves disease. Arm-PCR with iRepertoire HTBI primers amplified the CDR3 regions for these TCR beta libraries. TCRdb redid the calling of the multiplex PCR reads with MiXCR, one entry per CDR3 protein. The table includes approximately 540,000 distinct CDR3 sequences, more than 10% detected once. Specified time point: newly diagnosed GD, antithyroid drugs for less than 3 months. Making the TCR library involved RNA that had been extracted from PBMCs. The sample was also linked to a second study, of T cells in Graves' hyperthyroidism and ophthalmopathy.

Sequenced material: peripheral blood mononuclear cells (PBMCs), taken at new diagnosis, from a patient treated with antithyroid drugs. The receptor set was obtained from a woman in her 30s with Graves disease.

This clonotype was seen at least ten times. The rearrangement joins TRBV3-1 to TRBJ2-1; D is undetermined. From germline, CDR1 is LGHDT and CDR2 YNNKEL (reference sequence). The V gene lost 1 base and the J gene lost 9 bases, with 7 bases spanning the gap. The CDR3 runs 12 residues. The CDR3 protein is CASSQGWGEQFF. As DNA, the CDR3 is TGTGCCAGCAGCCAAGGATGGGGTGAGCAGTTCTTC.

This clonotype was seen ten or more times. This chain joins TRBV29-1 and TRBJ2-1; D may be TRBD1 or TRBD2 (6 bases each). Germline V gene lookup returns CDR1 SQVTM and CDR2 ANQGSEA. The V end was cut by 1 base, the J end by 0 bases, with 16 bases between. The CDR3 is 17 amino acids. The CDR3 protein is CSVEGGAGGSSYNEQFF. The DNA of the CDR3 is TGCAGCGTTGAAGGGGGGGCTGGCGGCAGCTCCTACAATGAGCAGTTCTTC.

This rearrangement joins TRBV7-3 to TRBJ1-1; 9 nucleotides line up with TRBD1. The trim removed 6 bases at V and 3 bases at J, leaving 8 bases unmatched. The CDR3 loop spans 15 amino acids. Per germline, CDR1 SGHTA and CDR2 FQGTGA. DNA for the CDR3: TGTGCCAGCAGTCGATGGACAGGGGAAGACACTGAAGCTTTCTTT. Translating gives CASSRWTGEDTEAFF. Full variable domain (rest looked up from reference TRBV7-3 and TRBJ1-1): GAGVSQTPSNKVTEKGKYVELRCDPISGHTALYWYRQSLGQGPEFLIYFQGTGAADDSGLPNDRFFAVRPEGSVSTLKIQRTERGDSAVYLCASSRWTGEDTEAFFGQGTRLTVV.

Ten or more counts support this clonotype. As DNA, the CDR3 is TGTGCCAGCAGCGTCACGGCTACTCTATATAATTCACCCCTCCACTTT. Protein sequence: CASSVTATLYNSPLHF. The genes are TRBV2 and TRBJ1-6; D ambiguous. Germline CDR1 SNHLY, CDR2 FYNNEI. The CDR3 extends over 16 amino acids. Trimming pared 6 bases from V and 4 bases from J, leaving 16 bases between.

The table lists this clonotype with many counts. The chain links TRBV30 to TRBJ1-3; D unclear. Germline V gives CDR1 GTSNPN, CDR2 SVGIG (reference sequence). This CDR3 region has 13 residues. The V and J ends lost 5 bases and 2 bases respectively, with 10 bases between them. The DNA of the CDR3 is TGTGCCTGGGGGTCCGGGGCTGGAAACACCATATATTTT. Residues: CAWGSGAGNTIYF.

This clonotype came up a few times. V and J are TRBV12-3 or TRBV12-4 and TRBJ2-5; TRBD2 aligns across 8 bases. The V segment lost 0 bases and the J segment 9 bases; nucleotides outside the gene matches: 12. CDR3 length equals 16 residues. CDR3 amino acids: CASSLAQGLALGAQYF. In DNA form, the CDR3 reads TGTGCCAGCAGTTTAGCGCAAGGACTAGCTCTTGGGGCCCAGTACTTC.

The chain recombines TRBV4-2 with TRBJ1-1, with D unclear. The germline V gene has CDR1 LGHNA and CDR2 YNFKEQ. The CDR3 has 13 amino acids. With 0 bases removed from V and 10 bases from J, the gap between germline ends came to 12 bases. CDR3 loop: CASSQDRRGAAFF. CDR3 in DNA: TGTGCCAGCAGCCAAGATCGGCGGGGAGCAGCTTTCTTT.

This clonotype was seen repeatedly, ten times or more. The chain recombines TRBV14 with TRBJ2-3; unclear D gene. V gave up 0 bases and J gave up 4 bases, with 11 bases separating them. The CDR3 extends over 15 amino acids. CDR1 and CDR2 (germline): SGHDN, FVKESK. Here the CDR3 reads CASSQDISMADTQYF. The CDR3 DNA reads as TGTGCCAGCAGCCAAGATATAAGTATGGCAGATACGCAGTATTTT.

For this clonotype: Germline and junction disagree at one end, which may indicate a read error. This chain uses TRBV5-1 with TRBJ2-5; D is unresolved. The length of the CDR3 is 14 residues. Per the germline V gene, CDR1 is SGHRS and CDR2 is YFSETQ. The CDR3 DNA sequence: TGCGCCAGCAGCTCGGGCTACCAACAAGAGACCCAGTGCTTC. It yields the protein CASSSGYQQETQCF.

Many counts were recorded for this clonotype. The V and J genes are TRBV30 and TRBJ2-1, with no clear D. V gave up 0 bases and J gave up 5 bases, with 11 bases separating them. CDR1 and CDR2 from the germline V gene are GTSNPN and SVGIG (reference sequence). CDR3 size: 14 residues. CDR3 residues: CAWSVASRDNEQFF. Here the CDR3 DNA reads TGTGCCTGGAGTGTAGCAAGCAGAGACAATGAGCAGTTCTTC. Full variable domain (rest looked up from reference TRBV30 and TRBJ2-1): SQTIHQWPATLVQPVGSPLSLECTVEGTSNPNLYWYRQAAGRGLQLLFYSVGIGQISSEVPQNLSASRPQDRQFILSSKKLLLSDSGFYLCAWSVASRDNEQFFGPGTRLTVL.

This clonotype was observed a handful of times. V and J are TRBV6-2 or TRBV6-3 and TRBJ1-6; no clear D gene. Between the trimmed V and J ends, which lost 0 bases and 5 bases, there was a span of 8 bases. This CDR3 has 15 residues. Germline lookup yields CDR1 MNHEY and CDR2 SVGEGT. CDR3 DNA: TGTGCCAGCAGTTACTCAAGGTCTAATAATTCACCCCTCCACTTT. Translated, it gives CASSYSRSNNSPLHF.

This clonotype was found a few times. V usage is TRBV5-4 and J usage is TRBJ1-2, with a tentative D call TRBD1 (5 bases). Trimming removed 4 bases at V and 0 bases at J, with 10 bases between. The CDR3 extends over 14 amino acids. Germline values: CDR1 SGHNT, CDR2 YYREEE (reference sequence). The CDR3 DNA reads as TGTGCCAGCAGCACTGGGACTGCTAACTATGGCTACACCTTC. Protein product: CASSTGTANYGYTF.

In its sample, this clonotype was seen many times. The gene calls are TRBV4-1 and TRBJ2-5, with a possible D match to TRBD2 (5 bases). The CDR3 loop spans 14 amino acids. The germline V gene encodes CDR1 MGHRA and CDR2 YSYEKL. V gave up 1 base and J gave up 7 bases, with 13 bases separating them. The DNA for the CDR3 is TGCGCCAGCAGCCAAGCGGGAACGGCTGCGACCCAGTACTTC. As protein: CASSQAGTAATQYF.

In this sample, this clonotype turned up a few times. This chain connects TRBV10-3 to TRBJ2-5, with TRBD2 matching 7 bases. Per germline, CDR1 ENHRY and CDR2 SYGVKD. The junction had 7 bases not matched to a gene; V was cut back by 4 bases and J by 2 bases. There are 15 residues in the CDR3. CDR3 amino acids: CAISVEAGKQETQYF. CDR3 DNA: TGTGCCATCAGTGTGGAAGCGGGAAAGCAAGAGACCCAGTACTTC.

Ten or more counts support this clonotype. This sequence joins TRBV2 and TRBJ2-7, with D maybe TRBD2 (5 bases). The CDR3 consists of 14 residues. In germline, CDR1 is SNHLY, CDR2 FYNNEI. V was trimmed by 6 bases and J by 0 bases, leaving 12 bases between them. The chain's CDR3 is CASRGPGNSYEQYF. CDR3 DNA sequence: TGTGCCAGCAGAGGCCCGGGGAACTCCTACGAGCAGTACTTC. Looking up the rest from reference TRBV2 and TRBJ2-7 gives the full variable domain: EPEVTQTPSHQVTQMGQEVILRCVPISNHLYFYWYRQILGQKVEFLVSFYNNEISEKSEIFDDQFSVERPDGSNFTLKIRSTKLEDSAMYFCASRGPGNSYEQYFGPGTRLTVT.

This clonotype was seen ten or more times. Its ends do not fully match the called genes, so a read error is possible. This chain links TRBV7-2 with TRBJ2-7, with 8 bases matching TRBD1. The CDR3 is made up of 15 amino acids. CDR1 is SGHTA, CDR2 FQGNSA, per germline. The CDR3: CASSRGGQGPYEQYF. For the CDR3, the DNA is TGCGCCAGCAGCCGAGGAGGACAGGGCCCCTACGAGCAGTACTTC.

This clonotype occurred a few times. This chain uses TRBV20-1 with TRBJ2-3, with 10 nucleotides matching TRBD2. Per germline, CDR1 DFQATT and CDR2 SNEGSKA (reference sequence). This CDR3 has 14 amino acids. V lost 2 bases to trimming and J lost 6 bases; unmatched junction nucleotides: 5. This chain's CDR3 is CSARPSGRADTQYF. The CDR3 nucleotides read TGCAGTGCTAGACCCAGCGGGAGGGCCGATACGCAGTATTTT.

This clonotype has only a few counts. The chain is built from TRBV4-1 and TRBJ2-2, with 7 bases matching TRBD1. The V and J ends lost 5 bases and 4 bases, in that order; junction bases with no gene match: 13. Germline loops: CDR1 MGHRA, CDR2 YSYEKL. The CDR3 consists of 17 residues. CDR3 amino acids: CASSYSTGHLRTGELFF. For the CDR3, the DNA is TGCGCCAGCAGCTATTCGACAGGGCATTTGCGCACCGGGGAGCTGTTTTTT.